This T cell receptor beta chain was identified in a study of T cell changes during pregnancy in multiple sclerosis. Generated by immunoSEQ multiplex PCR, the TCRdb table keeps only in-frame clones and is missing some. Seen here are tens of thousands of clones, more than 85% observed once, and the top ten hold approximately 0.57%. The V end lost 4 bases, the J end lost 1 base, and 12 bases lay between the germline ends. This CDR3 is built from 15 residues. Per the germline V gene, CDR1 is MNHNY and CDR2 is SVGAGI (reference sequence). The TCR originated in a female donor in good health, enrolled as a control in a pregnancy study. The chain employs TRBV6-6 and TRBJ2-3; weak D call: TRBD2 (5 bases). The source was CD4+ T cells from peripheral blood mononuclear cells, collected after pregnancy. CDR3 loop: CASSFGLARTDTQYF. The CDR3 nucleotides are TGTGCCAGCAGTTTTGGGCTAGCCCGCACAGATACGCAGTATTTT.